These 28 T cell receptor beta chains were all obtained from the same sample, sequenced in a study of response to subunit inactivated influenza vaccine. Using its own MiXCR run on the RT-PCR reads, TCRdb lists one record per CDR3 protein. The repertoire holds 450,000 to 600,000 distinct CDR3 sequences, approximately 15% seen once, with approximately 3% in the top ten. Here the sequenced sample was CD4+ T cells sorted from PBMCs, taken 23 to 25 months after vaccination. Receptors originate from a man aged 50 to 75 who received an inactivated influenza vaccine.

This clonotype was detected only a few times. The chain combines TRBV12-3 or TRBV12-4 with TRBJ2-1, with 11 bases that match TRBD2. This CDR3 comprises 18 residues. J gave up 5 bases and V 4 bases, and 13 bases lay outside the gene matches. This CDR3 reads CASSSPTILAGGHNEQFF. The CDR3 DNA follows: TGTGCCAGCAGTTCGCCAACAATTCTAGCGGGGGGACACAATGAGCAGTTCTTC.

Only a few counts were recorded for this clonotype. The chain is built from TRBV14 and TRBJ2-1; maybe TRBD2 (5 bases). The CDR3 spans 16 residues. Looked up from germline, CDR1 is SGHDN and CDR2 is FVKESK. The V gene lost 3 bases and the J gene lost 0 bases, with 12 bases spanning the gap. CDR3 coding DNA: TGTGCCAGCAGCCATTACAGCGGAAGCTCCTACAATGAGCAGTTCTTC. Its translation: CASSHYSGSSYNEQFF.

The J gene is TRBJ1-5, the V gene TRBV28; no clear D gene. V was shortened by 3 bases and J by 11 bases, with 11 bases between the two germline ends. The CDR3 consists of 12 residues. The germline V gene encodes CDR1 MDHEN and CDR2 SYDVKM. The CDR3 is CASSFGESSQHF. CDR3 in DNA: TGTGCCAGCAGTTTCGGAGAATCGTCCCAGCATTTT. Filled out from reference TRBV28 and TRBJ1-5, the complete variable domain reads DVKVTQSSRYLVKRTGEKVFLECVQDMDHENMFWYRQDPGLGLRLIYFSYDVKMKEKGDIPEGYSVSREKKERFSLILESASTNQTSMYLCASSFGESSQHFGDGTRLSIL.

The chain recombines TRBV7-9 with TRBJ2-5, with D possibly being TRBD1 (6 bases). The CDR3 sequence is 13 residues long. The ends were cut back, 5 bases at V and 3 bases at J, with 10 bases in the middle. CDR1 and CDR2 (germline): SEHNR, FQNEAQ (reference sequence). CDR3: CASSGGRKETQYF. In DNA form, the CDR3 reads TGTGCCAGCAGCGGGGGCAGAAAAGAGACCCAGTACTTC.

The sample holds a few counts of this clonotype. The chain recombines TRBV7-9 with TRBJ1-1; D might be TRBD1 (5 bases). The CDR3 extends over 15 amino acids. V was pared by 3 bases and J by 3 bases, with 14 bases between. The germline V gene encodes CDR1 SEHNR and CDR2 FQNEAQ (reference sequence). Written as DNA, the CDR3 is TGTGCCAGCAGCTTCGGGGGACTTCGGCACACTGAAGCTTTCTTT. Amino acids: CASSFGGLRHTEAFF. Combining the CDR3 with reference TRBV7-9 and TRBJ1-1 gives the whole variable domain DTGVSQNPRHKITKRGQNVTFRCDPISEHNRLYWYRQTLGQGPEFLTYFQNEAQLEKSRLLSDRFSAERPKGSFSTLEIQRTEQGDSAMYLCASSFGGLRHTEAFFGQGTRLTVV.

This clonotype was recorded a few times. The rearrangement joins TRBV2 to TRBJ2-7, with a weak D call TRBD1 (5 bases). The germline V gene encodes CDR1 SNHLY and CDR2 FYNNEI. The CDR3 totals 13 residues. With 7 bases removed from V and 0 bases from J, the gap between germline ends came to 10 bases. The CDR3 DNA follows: TGTGCCAGCACCCGACAGCCCTCCTACGAGCAGTACTTC. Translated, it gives CASTRQPSYEQYF.

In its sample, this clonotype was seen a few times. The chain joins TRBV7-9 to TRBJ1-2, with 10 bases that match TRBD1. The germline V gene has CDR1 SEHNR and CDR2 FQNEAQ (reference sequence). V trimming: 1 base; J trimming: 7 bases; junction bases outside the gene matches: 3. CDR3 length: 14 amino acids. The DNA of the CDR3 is TGTGCCAGCAGCTTAGATTGGGACAGGGGTGGCTACACCTTC. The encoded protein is CASSLDWDRGGYTF. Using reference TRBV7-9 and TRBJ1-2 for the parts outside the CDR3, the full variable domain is DTGVSQNPRHKITKRGQNVTFRCDPISEHNRLYWYRQTLGQGPEFLTYFQNEAQLEKSRLLSDRFSAERPKGSFSTLEIQRTEQGDSAMYLCASSLDWDRGGYTFGSGTRLTVV.

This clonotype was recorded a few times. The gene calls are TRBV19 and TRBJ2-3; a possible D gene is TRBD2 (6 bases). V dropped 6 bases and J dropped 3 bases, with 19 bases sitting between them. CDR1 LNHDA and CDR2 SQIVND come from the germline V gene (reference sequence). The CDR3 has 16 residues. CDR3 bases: TGTGCCAGTAGCGAGTATATAGGAGCGGGTACAGATACGCAGTATTTT. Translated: CASSEYIGAGTDTQYF.

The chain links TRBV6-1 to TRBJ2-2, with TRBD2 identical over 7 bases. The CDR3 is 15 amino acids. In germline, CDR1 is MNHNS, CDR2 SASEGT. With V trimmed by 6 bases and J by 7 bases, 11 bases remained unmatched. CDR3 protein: CASRPNGGEGGELFF. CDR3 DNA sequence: TGTGCCAGCAGACCCAACGGAGGGGAGGGCGGGGAGCTGTTTTTT.

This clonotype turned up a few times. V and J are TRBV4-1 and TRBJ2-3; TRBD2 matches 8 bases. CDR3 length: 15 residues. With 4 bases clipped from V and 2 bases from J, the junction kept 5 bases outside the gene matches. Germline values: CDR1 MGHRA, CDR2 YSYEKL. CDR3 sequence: CASSPSRGATDTQYF. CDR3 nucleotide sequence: TGCGCCAGCAGCCCCTCGCGGGGGGCCACAGATACGCAGTATTTT.

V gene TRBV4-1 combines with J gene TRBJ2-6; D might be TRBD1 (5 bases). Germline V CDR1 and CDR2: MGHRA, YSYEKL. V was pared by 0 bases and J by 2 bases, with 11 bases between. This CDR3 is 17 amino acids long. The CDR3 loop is CASSQEVQGPGANVLTF. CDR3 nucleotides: TGCGCCAGCAGCCAAGAGGTTCAGGGCCCTGGGGCCAACGTCCTGACTTTC.

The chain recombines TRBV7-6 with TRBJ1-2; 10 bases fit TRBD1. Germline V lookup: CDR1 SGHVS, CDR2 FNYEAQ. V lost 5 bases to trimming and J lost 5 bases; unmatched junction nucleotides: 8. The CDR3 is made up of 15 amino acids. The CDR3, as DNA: TGTGCCAGCAGCCCTACAGTGGACAGGGGGTATGGCTACACCTTC. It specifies CASSPTVDRGYGYTF.

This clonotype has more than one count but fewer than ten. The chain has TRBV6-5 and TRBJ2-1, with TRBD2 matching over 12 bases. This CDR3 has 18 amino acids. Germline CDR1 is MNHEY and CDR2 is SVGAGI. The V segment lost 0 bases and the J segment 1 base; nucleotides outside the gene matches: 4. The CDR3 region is CASSYSTTSGRSYNEQFF. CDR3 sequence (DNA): TGTGCCAGCAGTTACTCTACTACTAGCGGGAGGTCCTACAATGAGCAGTTCTTC.

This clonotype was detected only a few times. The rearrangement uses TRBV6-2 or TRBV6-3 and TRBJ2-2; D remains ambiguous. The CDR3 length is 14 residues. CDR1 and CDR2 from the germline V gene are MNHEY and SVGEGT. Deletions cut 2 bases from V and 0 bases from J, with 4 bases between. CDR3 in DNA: TGTGCCAGCAGTTACCCTACGAACACCGGGGAGCTGTTTTTT. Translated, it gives CASSYPTNTGELFF.

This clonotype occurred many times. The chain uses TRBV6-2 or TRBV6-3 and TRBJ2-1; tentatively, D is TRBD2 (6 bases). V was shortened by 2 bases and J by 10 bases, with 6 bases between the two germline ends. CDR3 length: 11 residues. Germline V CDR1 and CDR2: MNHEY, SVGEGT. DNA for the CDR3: TGTGCCAGCAGTTACGGGGGGGAGCAGTTCTTC. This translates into CASSYGGEQFF.

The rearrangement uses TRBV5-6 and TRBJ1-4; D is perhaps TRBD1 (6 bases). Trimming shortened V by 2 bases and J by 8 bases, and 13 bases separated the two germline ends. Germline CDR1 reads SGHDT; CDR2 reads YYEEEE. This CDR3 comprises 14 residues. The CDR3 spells CASSLRGLREKLFF. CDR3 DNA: TGTGCCAGCAGCTTACGGGGGCTTCGGGAAAAACTGTTTTTT.

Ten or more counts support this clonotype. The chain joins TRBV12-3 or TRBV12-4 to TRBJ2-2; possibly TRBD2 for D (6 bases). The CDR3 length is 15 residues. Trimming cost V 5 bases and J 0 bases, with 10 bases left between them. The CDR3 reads CASSPLATNTGELFF. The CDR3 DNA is TGTGCCAGCAGTCCCCTAGCGACGAACACCGGGGAGCTGTTTTTT.

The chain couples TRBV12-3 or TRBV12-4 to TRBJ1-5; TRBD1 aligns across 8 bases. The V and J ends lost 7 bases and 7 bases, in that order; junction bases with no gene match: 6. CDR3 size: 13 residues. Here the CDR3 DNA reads TGTGCCAGCAATCAGGGGGCGAGGCAGCCCCAGCATTTT. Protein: CASNQGARQPQHF.

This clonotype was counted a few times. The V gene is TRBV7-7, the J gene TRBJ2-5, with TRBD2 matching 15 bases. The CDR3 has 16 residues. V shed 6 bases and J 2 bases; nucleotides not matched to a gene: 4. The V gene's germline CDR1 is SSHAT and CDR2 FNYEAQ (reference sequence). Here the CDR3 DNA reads TGTGCCAGCAGGCCCGGACTAGCGGGAGGGCAAGAGACCCAGTACTTC. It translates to CASRPGLAGGQETQYF.

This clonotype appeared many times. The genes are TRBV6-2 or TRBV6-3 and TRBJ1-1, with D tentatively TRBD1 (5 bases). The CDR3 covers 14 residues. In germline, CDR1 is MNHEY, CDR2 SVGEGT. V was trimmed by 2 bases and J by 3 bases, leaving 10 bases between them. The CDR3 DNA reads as TGTGCCAGCAGTTACCCGTGGGGGGACACTGAAGCTTTCTTT. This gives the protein CASSYPWGDTEAFF.

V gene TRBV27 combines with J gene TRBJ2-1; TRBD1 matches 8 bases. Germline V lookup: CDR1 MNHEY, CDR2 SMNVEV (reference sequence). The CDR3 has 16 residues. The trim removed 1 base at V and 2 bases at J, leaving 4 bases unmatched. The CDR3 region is CASSLLGQVTYNEQFF. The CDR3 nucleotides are TGTGCCAGCAGTTTATTGGGACAGGTAACCTACAATGAGCAGTTCTTC.

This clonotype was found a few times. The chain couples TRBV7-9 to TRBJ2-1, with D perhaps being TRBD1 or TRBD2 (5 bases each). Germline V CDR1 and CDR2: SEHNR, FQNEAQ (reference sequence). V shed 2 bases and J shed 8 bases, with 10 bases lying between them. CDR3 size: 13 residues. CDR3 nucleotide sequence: TGTGCCAGCAGCTTATCCGGGGCGGATGAGCAGTTCTTC. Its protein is CASSLSGADEQFF.

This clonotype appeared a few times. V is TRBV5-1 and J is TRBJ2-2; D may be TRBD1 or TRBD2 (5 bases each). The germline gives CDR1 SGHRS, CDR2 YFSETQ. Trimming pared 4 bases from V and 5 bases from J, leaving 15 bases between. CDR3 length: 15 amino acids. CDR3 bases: TGCGCCAGCAGCCCGGGACGGATGGGGACCGGGGAGCTGTTTTTT. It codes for CASSPGRMGTGELFF.

CDR3 region: CASSRDRRDGYTF. CDR3 coding DNA: TGTGCCAGCAGCCGGGACCGGAGGGATGGCTACACCTTC. This chain connects TRBV7-2 to TRBJ1-2, with a tentative D call TRBD1 (5 bases). The V gene's germline CDR1 is SGHTA and CDR2 FQGNSA. V lost 5 bases and J lost 6, with 13 bases in between. This CDR3 region has 13 residues.

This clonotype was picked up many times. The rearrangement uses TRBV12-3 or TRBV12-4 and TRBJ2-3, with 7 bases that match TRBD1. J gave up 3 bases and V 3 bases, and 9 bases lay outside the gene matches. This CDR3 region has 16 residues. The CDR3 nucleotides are TGTGCCAGCAGTTTCAGAGGGGGCCCTAGGACAGATACGCAGTATTTT. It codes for CASSFRGGPRTDTQYF.

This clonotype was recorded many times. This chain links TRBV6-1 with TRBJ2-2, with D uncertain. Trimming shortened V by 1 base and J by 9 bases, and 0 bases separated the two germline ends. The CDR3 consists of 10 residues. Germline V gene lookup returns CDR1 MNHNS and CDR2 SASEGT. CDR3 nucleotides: TGTGCCAGCAGTGAAGGGGAGCTGTTTTTT. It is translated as CASSEGELFF.

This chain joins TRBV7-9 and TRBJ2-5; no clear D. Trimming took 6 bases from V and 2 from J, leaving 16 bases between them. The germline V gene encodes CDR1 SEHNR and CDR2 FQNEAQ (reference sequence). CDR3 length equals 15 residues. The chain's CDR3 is CASRALFSLQETQYF. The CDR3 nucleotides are TGTGCCAGCAGAGCCCTATTTTCTCTTCAAGAGACCCAGTACTTC. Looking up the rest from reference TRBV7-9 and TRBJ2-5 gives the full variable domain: DTGVSQNPRHKITKRGQNVTFRCDPISEHNRLYWYRQTLGQGPEFLTYFQNEAQLEKSRLLSDRFSAERPKGSFSTLEIQRTEQGDSAMYLCASRALFSLQETQYFGPGTRLLVL.

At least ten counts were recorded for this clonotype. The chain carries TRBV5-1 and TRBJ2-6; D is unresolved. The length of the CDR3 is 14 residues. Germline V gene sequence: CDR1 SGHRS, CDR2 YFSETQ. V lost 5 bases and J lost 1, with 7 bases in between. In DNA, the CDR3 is TGCGCCAGCAGTTGGGGTTCTGGGGCCAACGTCCTGACTTTC. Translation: CASSWGSGANVLTF.